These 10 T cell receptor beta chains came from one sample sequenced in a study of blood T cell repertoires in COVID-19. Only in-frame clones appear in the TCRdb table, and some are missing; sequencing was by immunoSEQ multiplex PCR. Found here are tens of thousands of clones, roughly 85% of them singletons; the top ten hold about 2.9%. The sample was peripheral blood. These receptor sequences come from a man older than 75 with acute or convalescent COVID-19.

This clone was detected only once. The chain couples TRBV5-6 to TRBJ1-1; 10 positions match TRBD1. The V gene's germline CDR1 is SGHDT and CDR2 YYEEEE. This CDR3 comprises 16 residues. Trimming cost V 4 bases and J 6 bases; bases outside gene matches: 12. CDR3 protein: CASSRRQGALGAEAFF. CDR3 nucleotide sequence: TGTGCCAGCAGCCGACGACAGGGGGCGCTTGGAGCTGAAGCTTTCTTT.

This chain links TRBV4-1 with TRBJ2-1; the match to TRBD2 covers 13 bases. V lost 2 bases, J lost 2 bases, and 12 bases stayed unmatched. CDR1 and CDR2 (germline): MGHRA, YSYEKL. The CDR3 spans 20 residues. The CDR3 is CASSQSLLAGGPVAYNEQFF. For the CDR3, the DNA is TGCGCCAGCAGCCAATCCCTACTAGCGGGAGGGCCAGTGGCCTACAATGAGCAGTTCTTC.

The chain's CDR3 is CASSFATGGTEAFF. For the CDR3, the DNA is TGTGCCAGCAGCTTCGCGACGGGGGGGACTGAAGCTTTCTTT. The V gene is TRBV7-9, the J gene TRBJ1-1, with D maybe TRBD1 (5 bases). This CDR3 spans 14 amino acids. Trimming left V 3 bases short and J 5 bases short, with 13 bases between. CDR1 and CDR2 from the germline V gene are SEHNR and FQNEAQ (reference sequence).

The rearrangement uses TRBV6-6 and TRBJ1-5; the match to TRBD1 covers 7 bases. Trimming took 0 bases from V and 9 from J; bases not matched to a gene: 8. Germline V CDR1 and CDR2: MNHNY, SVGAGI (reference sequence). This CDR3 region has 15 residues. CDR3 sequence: CASSYSTGSSPPQHF. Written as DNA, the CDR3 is TGTGCCAGCAGTTACTCGACAGGGTCCTCTCCGCCCCAGCATTTT.

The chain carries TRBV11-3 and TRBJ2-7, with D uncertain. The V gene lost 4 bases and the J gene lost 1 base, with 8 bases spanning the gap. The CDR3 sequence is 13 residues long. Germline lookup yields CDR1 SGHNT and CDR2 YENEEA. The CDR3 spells CASSSRLSYEQYF. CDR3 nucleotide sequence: TGTGCCAGCAGCTCCCGGTTGTCCTACGAGCAGTACTTC.

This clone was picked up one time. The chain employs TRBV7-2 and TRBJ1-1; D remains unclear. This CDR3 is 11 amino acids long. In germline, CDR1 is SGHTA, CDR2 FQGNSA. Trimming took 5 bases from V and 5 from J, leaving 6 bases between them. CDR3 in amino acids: CASSLRTEAFF. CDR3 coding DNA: TGTGCCAGCAGCCTAAGAACTGAAGCTTTCTTT.

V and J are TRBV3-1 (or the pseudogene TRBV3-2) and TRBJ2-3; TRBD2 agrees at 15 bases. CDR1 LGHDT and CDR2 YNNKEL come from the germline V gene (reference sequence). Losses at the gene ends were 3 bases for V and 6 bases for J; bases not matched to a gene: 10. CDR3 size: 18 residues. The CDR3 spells CASSHPRTSGRAGDTQYF. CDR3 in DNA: TGTGCCAGCAGCCATCCTCGGACTAGCGGGAGGGCCGGGGATACGCAGTATTTT.

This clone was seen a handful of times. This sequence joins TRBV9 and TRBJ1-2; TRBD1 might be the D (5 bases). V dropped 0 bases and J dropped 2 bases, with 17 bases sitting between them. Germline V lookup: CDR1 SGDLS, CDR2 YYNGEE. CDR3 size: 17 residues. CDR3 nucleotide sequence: TGTGCCAGCAGCGTAGCCTCCCCATCCGGGGGAAACTATGGCTACACCTTC. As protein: CASSVASPSGGNYGYTF.

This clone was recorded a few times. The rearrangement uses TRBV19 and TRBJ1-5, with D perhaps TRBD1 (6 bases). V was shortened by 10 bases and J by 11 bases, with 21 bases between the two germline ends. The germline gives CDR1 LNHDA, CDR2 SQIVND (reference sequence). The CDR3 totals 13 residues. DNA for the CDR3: TGTGCCACCCAGCCCCCACAGGGACGGGCCCAGCATTTT. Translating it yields CATQPPQGRAQHF.

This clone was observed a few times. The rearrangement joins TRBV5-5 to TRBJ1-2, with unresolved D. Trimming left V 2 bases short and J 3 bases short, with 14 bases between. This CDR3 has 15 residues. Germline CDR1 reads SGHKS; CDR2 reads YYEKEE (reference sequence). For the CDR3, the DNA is TGTGCCAGCAGCTTTCCTAACCAGGCCCACTATGGCTACACCTTC. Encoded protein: CASSFPNQAHYGYTF.